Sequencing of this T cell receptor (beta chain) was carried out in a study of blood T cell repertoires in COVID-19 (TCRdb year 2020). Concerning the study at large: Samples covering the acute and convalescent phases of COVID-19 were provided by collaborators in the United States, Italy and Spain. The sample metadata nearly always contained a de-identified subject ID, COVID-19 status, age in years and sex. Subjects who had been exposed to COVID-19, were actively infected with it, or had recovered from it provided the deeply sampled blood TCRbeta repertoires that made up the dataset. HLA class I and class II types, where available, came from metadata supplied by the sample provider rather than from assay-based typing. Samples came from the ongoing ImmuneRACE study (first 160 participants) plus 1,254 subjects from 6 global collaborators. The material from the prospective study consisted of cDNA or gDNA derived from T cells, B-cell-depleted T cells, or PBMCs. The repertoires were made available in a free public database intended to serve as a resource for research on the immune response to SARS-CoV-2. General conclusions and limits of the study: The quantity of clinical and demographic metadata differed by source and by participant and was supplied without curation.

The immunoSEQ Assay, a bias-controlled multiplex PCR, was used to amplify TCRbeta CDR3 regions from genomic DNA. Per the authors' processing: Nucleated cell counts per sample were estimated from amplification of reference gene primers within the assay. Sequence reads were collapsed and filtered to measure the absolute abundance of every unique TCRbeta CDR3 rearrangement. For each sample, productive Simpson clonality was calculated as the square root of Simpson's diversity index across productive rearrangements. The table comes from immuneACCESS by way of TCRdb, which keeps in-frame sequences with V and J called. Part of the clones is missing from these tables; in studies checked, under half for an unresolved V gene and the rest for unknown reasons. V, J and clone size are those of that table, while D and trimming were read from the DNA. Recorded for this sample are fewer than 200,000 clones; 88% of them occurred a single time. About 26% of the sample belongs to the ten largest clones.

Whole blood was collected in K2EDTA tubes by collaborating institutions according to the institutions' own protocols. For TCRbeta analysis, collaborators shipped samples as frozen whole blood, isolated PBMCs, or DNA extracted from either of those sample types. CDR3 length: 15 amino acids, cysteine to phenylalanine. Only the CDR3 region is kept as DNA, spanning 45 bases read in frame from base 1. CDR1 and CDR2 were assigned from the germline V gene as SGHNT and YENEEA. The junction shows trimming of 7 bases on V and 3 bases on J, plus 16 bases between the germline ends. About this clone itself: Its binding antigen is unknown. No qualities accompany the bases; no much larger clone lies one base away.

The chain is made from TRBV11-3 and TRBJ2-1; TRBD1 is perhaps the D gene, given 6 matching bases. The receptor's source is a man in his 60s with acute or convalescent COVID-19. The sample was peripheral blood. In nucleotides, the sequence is TGTGCCAGCAACTGGGGCAGGGGTGACTACAATGAGCAGTTCTTC. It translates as CASNWGRGDYNEQFF.